This T cell receptor (beta chain) derives from a study of monozygotic twins with inflammatory bowel disease. CDR3 size: 14 residues. Germline V CDR1 and CDR2: LGHNA, YSLEER. Amplification of TCRalpha and TCRbeta cDNA involved two nested PCRs that ran for around 16 and 10 cycles. TCRdb reanalyzed the 5' RACE reads and collapses them to one entry per CDR3 protein, without DNA. This table lists approximately 400,000 distinct CDR3 sequences. Study outcomes and limitations: Twin pairs that were concordant did not differ from discordant pairs in repertoire similarity, possibly from limited power.

Regarding this clonotype: Its antigen is not known.

The clonotype was recovered from a human donor with ulcerative colitis or Crohn's disease, or a healthy co-twin of an affected twin (not recorded which). Sequenced: blood. The rearrangement links TRBV4-3 to TRBJ1-5; with no DNA, the TCRdb D assignment of TRBD1 cannot be verified. The CDR3 here is CASSQGVGNQPQHF.